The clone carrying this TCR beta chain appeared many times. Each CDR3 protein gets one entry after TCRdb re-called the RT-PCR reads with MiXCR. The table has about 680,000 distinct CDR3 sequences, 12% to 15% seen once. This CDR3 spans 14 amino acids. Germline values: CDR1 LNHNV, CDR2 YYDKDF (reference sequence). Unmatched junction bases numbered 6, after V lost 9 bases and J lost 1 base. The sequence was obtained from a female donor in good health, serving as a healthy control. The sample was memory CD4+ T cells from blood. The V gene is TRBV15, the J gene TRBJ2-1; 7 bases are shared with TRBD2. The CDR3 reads CATRSGGSYNEQFF. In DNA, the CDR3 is TGTGCCACTCGATCGGGGGGATCCTACAATGAGCAGTTCTTC.